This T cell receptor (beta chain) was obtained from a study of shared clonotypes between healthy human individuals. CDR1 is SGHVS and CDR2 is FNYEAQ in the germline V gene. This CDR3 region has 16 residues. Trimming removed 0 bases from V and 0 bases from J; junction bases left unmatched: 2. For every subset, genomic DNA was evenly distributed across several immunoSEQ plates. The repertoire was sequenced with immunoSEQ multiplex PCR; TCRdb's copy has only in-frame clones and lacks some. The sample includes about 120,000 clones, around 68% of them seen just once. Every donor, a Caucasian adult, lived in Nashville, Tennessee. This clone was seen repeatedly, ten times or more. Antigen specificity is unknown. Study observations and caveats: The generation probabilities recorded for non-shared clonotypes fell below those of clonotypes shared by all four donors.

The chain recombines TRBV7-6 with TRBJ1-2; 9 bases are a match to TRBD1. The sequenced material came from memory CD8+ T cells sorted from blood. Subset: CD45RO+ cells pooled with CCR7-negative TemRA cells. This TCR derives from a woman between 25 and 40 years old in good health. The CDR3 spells CASSLATGGANYGYTF. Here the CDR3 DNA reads TGTGCCAGCAGCTTAGCGACAGGGGGAGCTAACTATGGCTACACCTTC.